Here is one TCR beta chain with its context. The data belong to a study of blood T cell repertoires in COVID-19. Overall study: T cells, B-cell-depleted T cells, or PBMCs provided the cDNA or gDNA that served as material.

The repertoire was sequenced with immunoSEQ multiplex PCR; TCRdb's copy has only in-frame clones and lacks some. The sample holds around 400,000 clones; about 89% are singletons and the top ten take 0.95% to 1.5%. Germline V gene data show CDR1 as MNHEY and CDR2 as SVGAGI. Trimming cost V 6 bases and J 4 bases, with 18 bases left between them. CDR3 length: 15 residues. The specimen was peripheral blood. The rearrangement joins TRBV6-5 to TRBJ1-1; D gene ambiguous. The TCR sequence derives from a man aged 35-49 years with acute or convalescent COVID-19. CDR3 nucleotide sequence: TGTGCCAGCAGGCCGAACACGCTGACGGGCACTGAAGCTTTCTTT. Its translation is CASRPNTLTGTEAFF.